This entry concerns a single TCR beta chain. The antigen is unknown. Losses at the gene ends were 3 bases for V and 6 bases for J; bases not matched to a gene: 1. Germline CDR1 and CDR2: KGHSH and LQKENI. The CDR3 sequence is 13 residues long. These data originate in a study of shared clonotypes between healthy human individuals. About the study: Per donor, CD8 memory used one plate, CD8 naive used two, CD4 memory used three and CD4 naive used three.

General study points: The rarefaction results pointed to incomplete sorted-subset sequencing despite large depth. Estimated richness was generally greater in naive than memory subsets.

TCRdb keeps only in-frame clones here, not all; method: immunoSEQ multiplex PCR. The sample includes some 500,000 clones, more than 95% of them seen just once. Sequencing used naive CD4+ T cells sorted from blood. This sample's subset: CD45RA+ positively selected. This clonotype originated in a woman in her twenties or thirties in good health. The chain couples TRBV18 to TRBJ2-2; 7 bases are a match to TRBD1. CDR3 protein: CASSPTGPGELFF. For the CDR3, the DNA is TGTGCCAGCTCACCGACAGGGCCCGGGGAGCTGTTTTTT.